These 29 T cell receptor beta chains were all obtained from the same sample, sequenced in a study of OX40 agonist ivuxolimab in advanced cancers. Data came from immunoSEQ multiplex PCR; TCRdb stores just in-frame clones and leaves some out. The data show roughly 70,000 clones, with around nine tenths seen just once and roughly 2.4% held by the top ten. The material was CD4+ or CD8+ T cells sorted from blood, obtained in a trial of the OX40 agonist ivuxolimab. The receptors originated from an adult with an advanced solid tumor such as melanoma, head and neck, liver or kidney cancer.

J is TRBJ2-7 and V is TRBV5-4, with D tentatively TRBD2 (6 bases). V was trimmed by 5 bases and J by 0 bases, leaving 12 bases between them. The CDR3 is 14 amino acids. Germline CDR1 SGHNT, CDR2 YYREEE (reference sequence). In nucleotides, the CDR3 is TGTGCCAGCAGTCTGGAGGGCCACTCCTACGAGCAGTACTTC. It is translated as CASSLEGHSYEQYF.

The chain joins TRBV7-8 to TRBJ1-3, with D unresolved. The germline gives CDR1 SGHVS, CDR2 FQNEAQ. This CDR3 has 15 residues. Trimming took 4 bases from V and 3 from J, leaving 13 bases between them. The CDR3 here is CASSSTPSSGNTIYF. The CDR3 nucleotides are TGTGCCAGCAGCTCAACTCCAAGTAGTGGAAACACCATATATTTT.

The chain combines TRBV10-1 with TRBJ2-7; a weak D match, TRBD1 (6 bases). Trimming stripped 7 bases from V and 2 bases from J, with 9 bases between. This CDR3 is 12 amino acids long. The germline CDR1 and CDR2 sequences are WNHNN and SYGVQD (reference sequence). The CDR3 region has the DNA TGCGCCAGCAACCGGGACACCTACGAGCAGTACTTC. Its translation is CASNRDTYEQYF.

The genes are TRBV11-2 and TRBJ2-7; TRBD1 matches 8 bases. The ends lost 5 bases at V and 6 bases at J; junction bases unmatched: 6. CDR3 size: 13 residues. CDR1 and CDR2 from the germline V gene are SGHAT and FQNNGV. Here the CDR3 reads CASSPDRGPEQYF. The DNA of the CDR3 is TGTGCCAGCAGCCCCGACAGGGGCCCCGAGCAGTACTTC. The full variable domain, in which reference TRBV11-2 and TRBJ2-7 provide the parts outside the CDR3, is EAGVAQSPRYKIIEKRQSVAFWCNPISGHATLYWYQQILGQGPKLLIQFQNNGVVDDSQLPKDRFSAERLKGVDSTLKIQPAKLEDSAVYLCASSPDRGPEQYFGPGTRLTVT.

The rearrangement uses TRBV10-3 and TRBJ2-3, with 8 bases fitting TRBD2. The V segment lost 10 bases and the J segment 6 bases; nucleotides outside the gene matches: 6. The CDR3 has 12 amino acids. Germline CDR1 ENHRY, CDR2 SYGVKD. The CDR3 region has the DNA TGTGCCACCGAGCGGGAGACGGATACGCAGTATTTT. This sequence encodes CATERETDTQYF.

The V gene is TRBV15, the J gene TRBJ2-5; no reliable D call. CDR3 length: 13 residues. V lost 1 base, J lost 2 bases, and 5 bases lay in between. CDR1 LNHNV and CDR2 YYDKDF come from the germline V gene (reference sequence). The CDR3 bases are TGTGCCACCAGCAGAGTGTCACAAGAGACCCAGTACTTC. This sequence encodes CATSRVSQETQYF.

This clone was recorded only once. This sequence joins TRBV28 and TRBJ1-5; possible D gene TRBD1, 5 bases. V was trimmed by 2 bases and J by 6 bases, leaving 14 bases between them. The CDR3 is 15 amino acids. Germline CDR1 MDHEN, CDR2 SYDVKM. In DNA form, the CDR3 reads TGTGCCAGCAGTTTAAATCCTTCCAGGGCTCAGCCCCAGCATTTT. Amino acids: CASSLNPSRAQPQHF. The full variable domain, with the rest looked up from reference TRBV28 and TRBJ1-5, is DVKVTQSSRYLVKRTGEKVFLECVQDMDHENMFWYRQDPGLGLRLIYFSYDVKMKEKGDIPEGYSVSREKKERFSLILESASTNQTSMYLCASSLNPSRAQPQHFGDGTRLSIL.

In DNA, the CDR3 is TGTGCCAGCAGCCAAGGGGGAGAAGGCAATCAGCCCCAGCATTTT. As protein: CASSQGGEGNQPQHF. The chain is built from TRBV4-2 and TRBJ1-5; D unresolved. Germline CDR1 reads LGHNA; CDR2 reads YNFKEQ. The CDR3 extends over 15 amino acids. Trimming stripped 1 base from V and 2 bases from J, with 9 bases between.

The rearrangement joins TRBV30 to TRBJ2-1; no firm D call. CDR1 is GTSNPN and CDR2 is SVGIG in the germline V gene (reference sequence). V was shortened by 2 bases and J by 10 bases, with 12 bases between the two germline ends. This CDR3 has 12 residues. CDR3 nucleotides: TGTGCCTGGAGTCCGACTGCCAGGGAGCAGTTCTTC. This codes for CAWSPTAREQFF.

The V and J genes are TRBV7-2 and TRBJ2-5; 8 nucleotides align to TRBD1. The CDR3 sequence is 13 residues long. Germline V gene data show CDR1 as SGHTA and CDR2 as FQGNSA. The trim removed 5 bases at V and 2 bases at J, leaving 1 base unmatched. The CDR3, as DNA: TGTGCCAGCAGCCGGGACAGGCAAGAGACCCAGTACTTC. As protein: CASSRDRQETQYF.

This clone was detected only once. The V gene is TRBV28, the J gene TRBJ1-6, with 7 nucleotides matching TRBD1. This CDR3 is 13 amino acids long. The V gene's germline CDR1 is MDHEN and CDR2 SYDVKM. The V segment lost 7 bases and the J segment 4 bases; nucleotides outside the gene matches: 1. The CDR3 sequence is CASTGGYNSPLHF. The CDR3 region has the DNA TGTGCCAGCACAGGGGGTTATAATTCACCCCTCCACTTT.

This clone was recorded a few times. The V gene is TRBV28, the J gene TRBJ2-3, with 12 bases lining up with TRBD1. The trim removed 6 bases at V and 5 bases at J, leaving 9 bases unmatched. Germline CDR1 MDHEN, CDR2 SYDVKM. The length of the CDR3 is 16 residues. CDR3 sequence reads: CASSPIGTGGLDTQYF. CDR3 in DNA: TGTGCCAGCAGCCCCATCGGGACAGGGGGCTTAGATACGCAGTATTTT.

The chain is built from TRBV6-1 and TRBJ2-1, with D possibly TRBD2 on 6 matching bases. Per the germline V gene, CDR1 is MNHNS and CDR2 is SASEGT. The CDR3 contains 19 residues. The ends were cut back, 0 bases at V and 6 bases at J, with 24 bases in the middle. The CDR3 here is CASSEAGGLVVGAFNEQFF. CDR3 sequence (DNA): TGTGCCAGCAGTGAAGCGGGGGGTTTGGTGGTGGGAGCTTTCAATGAGCAGTTCTTC.

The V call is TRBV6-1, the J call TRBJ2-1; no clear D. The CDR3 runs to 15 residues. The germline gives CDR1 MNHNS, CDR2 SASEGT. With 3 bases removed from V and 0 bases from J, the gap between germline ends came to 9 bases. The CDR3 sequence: CASSEIVRSYNEQFF. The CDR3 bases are TGTGCCAGCAGTGAGATAGTGCGCTCCTACAATGAGCAGTTCTTC.

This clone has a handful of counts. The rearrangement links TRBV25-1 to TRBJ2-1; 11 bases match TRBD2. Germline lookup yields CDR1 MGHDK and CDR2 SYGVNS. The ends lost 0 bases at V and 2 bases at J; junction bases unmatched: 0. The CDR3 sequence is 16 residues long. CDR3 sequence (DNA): TGTGCCAGCAGTGAATATAGCGGGAGGGCCTACAATGAGCAGTTCTTC. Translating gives CASSEYSGRAYNEQFF.

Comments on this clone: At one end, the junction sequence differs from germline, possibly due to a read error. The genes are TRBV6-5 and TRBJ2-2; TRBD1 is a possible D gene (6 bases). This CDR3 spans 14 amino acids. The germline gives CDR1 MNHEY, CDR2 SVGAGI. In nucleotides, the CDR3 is TGTGCCAGCAGTAACGACAGGTACACCGGGAAGCTGTTTTTT. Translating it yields CASSNDRYTGKLFF.

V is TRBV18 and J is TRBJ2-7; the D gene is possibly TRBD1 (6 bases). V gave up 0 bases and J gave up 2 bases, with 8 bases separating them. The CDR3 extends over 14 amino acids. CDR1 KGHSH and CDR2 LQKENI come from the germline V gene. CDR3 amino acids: CASSPPTGPYEQYF. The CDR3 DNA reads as TGTGCCAGCTCACCACCTACAGGGCCCTACGAGCAGTACTTC.

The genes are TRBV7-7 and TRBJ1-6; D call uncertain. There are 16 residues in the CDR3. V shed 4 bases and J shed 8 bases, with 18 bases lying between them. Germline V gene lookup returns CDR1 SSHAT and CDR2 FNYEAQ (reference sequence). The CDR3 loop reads CASSSFRISPHSPLHF. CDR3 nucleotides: TGTGCCAGCAGCTCTTTTAGAATATCCCCACATTCACCCCTCCACTTT.

The chain's CDR3 is CSVAKGGGSYNEQFF. The CDR3 DNA reads as TGCAGCGTTGCTAAGGGGGGGGGCTCCTACAATGAGCAGTTCTTC. The V and J genes are TRBV29-1 and TRBJ2-1; a weak D match, TRBD2 (7 bases). The CDR3 is made up of 15 amino acids. Germline lookup yields CDR1 SQVTM and CDR2 ANQGSEA. V dropped 4 bases and J dropped 0 bases, with 13 bases sitting between them.

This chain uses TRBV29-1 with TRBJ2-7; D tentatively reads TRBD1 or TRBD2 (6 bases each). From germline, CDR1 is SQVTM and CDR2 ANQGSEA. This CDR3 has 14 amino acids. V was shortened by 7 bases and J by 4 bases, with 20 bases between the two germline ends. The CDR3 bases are TGCAGCGCCTCCCGCGGGACAAATGATTACGAGCAGTACTTC. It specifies CSASRGTNDYEQYF.

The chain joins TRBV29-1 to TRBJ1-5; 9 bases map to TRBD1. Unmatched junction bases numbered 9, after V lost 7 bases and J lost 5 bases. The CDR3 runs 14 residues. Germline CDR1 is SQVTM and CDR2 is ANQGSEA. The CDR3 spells CSAQGQGRYQPQHF. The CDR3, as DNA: TGCAGCGCCCAGGGACAGGGTAGGTATCAGCCCCAGCATTTT.

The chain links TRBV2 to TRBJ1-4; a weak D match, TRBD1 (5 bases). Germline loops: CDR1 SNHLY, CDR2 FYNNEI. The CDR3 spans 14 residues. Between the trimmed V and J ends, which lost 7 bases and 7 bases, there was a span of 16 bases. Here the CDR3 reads CASTRARASEKLFF. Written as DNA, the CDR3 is TGTGCCAGCACTCGAGCCAGGGCTAGTGAAAAACTGTTTTTT.

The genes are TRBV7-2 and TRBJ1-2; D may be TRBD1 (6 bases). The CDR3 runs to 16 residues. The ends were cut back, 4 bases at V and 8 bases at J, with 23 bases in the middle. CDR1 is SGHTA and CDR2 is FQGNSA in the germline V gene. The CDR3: CASSSPGALGALGYTF. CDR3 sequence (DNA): TGTGCCAGCAGCTCACCCGGGGCCCTGGGGGCGCTAGGCTACACCTTC.

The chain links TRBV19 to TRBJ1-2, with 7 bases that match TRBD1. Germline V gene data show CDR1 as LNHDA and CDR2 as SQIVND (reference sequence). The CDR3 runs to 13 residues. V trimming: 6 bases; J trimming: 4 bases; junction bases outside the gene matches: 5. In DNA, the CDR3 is TGTGCCAGTAGACCAGGACAGGTCTATGGCTACACCTTC. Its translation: CASRPGQVYGYTF.

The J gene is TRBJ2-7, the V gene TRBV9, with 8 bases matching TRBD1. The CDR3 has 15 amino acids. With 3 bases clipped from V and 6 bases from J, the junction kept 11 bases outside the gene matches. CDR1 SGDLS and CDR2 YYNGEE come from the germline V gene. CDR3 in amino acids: CASSGRSTGVGEQYF. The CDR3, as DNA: TGTGCCAGCAGCGGCCGGTCGACAGGGGTGGGCGAGCAGTACTTC.

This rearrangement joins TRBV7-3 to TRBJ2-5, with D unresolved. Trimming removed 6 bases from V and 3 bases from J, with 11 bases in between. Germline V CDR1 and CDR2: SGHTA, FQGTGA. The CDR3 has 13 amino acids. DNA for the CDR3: TGTGCCAGCAGGCGGACGAATGAAGAGACCCAGTACTTC. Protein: CASRRTNEETQYF. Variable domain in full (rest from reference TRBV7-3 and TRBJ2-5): GAGVSQTPSNKVTEKGKYVELRCDPISGHTALYWYRQSLGQGPEFLIYFQGTGAADDSGLPNDRFFAVRPEGSVSTLKIQRTERGDSAVYLCASRRTNEETQYFGPGTRLLVL.

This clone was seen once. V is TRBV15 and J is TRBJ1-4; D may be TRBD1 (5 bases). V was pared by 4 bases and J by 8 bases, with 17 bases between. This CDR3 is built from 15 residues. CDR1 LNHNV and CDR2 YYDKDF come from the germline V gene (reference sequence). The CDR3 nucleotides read TGTGCCACCAGCACGCCTCGGGGGTTGGAGGAAAAACTGTTTTTT. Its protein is CATSTPRGLEEKLFF.

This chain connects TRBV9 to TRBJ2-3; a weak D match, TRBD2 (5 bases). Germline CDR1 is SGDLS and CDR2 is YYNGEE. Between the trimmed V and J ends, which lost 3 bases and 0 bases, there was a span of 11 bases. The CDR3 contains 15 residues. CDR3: CASSDDQRSTDTQYF. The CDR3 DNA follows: TGTGCCAGCAGCGACGATCAGCGGAGCACAGATACGCAGTATTTT. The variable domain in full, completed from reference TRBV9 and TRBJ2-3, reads DSGVTQTPKHLITATGQRVTLRCSPRSGDLSVYWYQQSLDQGLQFLIQYYNGEERAKGNILERFSAQQFPDLHSELNLSSLELGDSALYFCASSDDQRSTDTQYFGPGTRLTVL.

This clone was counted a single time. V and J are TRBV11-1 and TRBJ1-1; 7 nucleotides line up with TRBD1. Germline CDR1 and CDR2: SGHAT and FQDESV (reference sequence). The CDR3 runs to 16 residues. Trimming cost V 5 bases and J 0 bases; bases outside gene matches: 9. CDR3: CASSRSVGQMNTEAFF. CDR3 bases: TGTGCCAGCAGCCGTTCAGTGGGACAGATGAACACTGAAGCTTTCTTT.